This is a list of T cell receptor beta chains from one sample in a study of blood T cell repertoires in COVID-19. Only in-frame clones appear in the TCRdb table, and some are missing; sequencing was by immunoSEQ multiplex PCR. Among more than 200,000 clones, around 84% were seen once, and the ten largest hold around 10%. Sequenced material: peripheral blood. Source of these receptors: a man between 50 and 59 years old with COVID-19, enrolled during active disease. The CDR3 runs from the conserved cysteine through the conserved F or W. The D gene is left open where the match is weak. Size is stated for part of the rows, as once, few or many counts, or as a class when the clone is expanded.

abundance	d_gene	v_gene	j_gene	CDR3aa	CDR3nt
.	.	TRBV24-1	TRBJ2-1	CATSVPTGRGYNEQFF	TGTGCCACCAGTGTACCGACAGGCAGAGGGTACAATGAGCAGTTCTTC
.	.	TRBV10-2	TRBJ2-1	CASSESWEVPYNEQFF	TGCGCCAGCAGTGAGTCGTGGGAGGTACCCTACAATGAGCAGTTCTTC
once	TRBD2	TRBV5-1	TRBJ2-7	CASSHTSGGPYEQYF	TGCGCCAGCAGCCATACTAGCGGGGGACCCTACGAGCAGTACTTC
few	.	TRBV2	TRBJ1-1	CASSERGRANTEAFF	TGTGCCAGCAGTGAAAGAGGGAGAGCGAACACTGAAGCTTTCTTT
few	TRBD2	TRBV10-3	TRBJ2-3	CAISDLGLASGTDTQYF	TGTGCCATCAGTGACTTGGGACTAGCCTCCGGCACAGATACGCAGTATTTT
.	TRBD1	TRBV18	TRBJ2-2	CASSQGQTNTGELFF	TGTGCCAGCTCACAGGGACAGACGAACACCGGGGAGCTGTTTTTT
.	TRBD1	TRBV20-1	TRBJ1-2	CSARVQGAHTF	TGCAGTGCTAGAGTACAGGGGGCGCACACCTTC
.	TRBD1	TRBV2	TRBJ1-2	CAINRQGDYGYTF	TGTGCCATCAACCGACAGGGGGACTATGGCTACACCTTC
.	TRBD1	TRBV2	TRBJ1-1	CAMSAPHRGFTEAFF	TGTGCGATGTCGGCCCCACACAGGGGGTTTACTGAAGCTTTCTTT
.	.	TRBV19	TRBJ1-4	CASSIGSATNEKLFF	TGTGCCAGTAGTATAGGCAGTGCAACTAATGAAAAACTGTTTTTT
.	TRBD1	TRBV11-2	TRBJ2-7	CASSTDRVSYEQYF	TGTGCCAGCAGCACGGACAGGGTGTCCTACGAGCAGTACTTC
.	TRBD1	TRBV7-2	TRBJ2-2	CASSSIAGTGFTGELFF	TGTGCCAGCAGCTCGATTGCCGGGACAGGTTTCACCGGGGAGCTGTTTTTT
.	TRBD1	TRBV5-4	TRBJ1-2	CASSLAGTGGYGYTF	TGTGCCAGCAGCTTGGCAGGGACAGGGGGCTATGGCTACACCTTC
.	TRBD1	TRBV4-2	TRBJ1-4	CASSPDRATNEKLFF	TGTGCCAGCAGCCCGGACAGGGCAACTAATGAAAAACTGTTTTTT
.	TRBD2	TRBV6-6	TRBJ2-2	CASSREIRLAGGPGNTGELFF	TGTGCCAGCAGCCGAGAAATCCGACTAGCGGGGGGGCCCGGGAACACCGGGGAGCTGTTTTTT
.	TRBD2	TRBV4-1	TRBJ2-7	CASSLSTSAAYEQYF	TGCGCCAGCAGCCTGTCGACTAGCGCGGCCTACGAGCAGTACTTC
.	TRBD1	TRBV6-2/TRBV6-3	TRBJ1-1	CASSLDRGATEAFF	TGTGCCAGCAGTTTGGACAGGGGAGCCACTGAAGCTTTCTTT
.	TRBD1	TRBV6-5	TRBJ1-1	CASSYLAGGTEAFF	TGTGCCAGCAGTTACCTGGCAGGGGGCACTGAAGCTTTCTTT
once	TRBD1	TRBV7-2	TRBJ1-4	CASSLRPGGWVNEKLFF	TGTGCCAGCAGCCTCCGACCAGGGGGCTGGGTTAATGAAAAACTGTTTTTT
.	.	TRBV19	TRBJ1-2	CASSTRGGTGYTF	TGTGCCAGTAGTACCCGGGGGGGGACGGGCTACACCTTC
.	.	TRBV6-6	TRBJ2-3	CASSYSPDTQYF	TGTGCCAGCAGTTATAGTCCAGATACGCAGTATTTT
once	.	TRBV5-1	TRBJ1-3	CASSLEDRPSGNTIYF	TGCGCCAGCAGCTTGGAGGACAGACCATCTGGAAACACCATATATTTT
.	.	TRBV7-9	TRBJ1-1	CASSWQALEGTEAFF	TGTGCCAGCAGCTGGCAGGCCCTGGAGGGAACTGAAGCTTTCTTT
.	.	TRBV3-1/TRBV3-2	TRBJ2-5	CASSQDRWVKGETQYF	TGTGCCAGCAGCCAAGATCGGTGGGTCAAGGGGGAGACCCAGTACTTC
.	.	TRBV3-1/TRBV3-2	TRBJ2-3	CASSQDTGPSTDTQYF	TGTGCCAGCAGCCAAGATACGGGTCCCAGCACAGATACGCAGTATTTT
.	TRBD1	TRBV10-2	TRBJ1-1	CASSGQGNTEAFF	TGCGCCAGCAGTGGACAGGGGAACACTGAAGCTTTCTTT
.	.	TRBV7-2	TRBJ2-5	CASSPQSERIEETQYF	TGTGCCAGCAGCCCACAGTCGGAGCGGATCGAAGAGACCCAGTACTTC
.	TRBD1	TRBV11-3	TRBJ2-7	CASSPGSPTGTEQYF	TGTGCCAGCAGCCCTGGTAGTCCGACAGGGACCGAGCAGTACTTC
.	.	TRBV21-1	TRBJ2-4	CASSLRTEENIQYF	TGTGCCAGCAGCCTTCGGACAGAAGAGAACATTCAGTACTTC
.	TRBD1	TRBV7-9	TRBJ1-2	CASSYGTGFFSSYGYTF	TGTGCCAGCAGCTATGGGACAGGGTTCTTCTCTAGCTATGGCTACACCTTC
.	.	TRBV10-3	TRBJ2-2	CAISWTGELFF	TGTGCCATCAGCTGGACAGGGGAGCTGTTTTTT
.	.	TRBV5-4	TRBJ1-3	CASSLDFSSGNTIYF	TGTGCCAGCAGCTTGGATTTCAGCTCTGGAAACACCATATATTTT
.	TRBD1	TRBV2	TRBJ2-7	CASIGQGANEQYF	TGTGCCAGCATAGGCCAGGGGGCCAACGAGCAGTACTTC
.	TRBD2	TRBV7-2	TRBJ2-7	CASSWTSGREEQYF	TGTGCCAGCAGCTGGACTAGCGGGAGAGAAGAGCAGTACTTC
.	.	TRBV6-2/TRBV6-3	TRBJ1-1	CASSYMRTEAFF	TGTGCCAGCAGTTACATGAGAACTGAAGCTTTCTTT
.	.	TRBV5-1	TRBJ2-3	CASSLGQRLIFTDTQYF	TGCGCCAGCAGCTTGGGGCAGAGGCTGATTTTCACAGATACGCAGTATTTT
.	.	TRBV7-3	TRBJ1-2	CASSPGVDALGYTF	TGTGCCAGCAGCCCAGGGGTGGACGCTCTTGGCTACACCTTC
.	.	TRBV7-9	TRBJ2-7	CASSYPAGYEQYF	TGTGCCAGCAGCTACCCCGCGGGCTACGAGCAGTACTTC
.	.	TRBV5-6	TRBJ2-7	CASSIGTQYEQYF	TGTGCCAGCAGCATCGGGACACAATACGAGCAGTACTTC
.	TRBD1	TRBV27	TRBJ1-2	CASSFGTANYGYTF	TGTGCCAGCAGTTTTGGGACAGCAAACTATGGCTACACCTTC
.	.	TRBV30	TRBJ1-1	CAWRDISPNTEAFF	TGTGCCTGGAGGGACATCTCACCGAACACTGAAGCTTTCTTT
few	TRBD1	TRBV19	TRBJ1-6	CATSGTGFGNSPLHF	TGTGCCACGTCCGGGACAGGGTTCGGTAATTCACCCCTCCACTTT
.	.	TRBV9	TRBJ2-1	CASSVPGTGGLNEQFF	TGTGCCAGCAGCGTTCCCGGGACTGGGGGTCTCAATGAGCAGTTCTTC
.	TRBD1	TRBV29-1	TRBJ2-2	CSAGDRAGELFF	TGCAGCGCTGGGGACAGGGCCGGGGAGCTGTTTTTT
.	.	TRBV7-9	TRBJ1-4	CASSSDSSNEKLFF	TGTGCCAGCAGCTCGGACAGTTCTAATGAAAAACTGTTTTTT
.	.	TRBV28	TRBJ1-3	CASSRTGTPGNTIYF	TGTGCCAGCAGTAGAACCGGGACACCTGGAAACACCATATATTTT
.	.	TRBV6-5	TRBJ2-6	CASSQQGSGANVLTF	TGTGCCAGCAGCCAACAGGGTTCCGGGGCCAACGTCCTGACTTTC
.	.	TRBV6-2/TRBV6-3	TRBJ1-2	CASSPDRLYGYTF	TGTGCCAGCAGCCCGGACAGACTCTATGGCTACACCTTC
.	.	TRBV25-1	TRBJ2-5	CASSSNRVLRETQYF	TGTGCCAGCAGTAGCAATAGAGTTTTAAGAGAGACCCAGTACTTC
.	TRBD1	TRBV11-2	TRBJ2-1	CASSRDRGQGNEQFF	TGTGCCAGCAGCCGGGACAGGGGGCAGGGCAATGAGCAGTTCTTC
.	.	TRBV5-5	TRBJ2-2	CASSSPDTNTGELFF	TGTGCCAGCAGCTCGCCGGACACCAACACCGGGGAGCTGTTTTTT
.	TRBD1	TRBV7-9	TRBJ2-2	CASTRAGQGQNTGELFF	TGTGCCAGCACCCGGGCCGGACAGGGCCAGAACACCGGGGAGCTGTTTTTT
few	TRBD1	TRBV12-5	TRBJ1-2	CASRGTGTGGYYGYTF	TGTGCTAGCCGCGGGACGGGGACAGGGGGTTACTATGGCTACACCTTC